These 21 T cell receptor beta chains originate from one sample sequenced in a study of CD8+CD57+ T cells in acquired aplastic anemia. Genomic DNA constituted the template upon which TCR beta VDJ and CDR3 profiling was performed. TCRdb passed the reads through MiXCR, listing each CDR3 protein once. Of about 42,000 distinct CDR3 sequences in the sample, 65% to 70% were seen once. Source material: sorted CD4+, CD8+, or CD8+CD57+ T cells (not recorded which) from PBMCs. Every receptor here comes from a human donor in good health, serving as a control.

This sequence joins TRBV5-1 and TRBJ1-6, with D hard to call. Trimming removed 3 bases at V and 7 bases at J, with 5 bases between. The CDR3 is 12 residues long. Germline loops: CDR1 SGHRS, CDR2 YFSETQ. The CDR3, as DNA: TGCGCCAGCAGCTCAACAAATTCACCCCTCCACTTT. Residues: CASSSTNSPLHF.

In DNA, the CDR3 is TGTGCCAGCACCTATAGCGTGGACTACAATGAGCAGTTCTTC. Protein sequence: CASTYSVDYNEQFF. This chain uses TRBV7-8 with TRBJ2-1, with D tentatively TRBD2 (5 bases). Trimming cost V 7 bases and J 3 bases, with 13 bases left between them. Germline CDR1 reads SGHVS; CDR2 reads FQNEAQ. CDR3 length: 14 amino acids. Full variable domain (remainder filled in from reference TRBV7-8 and TRBJ2-1): GAGVSQSPRYKVAKRGQDVALRCDPISGHVSLFWYQQALGQGPEFLTYFQNEAQLDKSGLPSDRFFAERPEGSVSTLKIQRTQQEDSAVYLCASTYSVDYNEQFFGPGTRLTVL.

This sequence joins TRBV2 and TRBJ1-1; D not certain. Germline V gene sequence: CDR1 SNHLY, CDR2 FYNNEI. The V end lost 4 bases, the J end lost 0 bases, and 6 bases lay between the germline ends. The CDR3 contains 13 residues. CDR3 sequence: CASSGFLNTEAFF. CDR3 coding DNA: TGTGCCAGCAGTGGGTTCTTGAACACTGAAGCTTTCTTT.

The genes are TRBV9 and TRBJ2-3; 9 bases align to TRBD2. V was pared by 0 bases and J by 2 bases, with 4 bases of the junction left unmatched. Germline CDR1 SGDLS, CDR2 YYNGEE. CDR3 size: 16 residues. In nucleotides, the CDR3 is TGTGCCAGCAGCGTAGAACTAGCGGGTACCACAGATACGCAGTATTTT. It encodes CASSVELAGTTDTQYF.

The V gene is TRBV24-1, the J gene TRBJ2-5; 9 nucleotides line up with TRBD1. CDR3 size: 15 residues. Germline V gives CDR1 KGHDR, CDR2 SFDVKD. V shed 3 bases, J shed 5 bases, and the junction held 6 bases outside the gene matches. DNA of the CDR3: TGTGCCACCAGTGATGTGGGACAGGGTAGGGAGACCCAGTACTTC. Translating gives CATSDVGQGRETQYF.

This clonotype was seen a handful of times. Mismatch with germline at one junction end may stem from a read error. CDR3 in DNA: TGTGCCAGCAGTTACTCTCCTAGTTCGGAGACCCAGTACTTC. Translating it yields CASSYSPSSETQYF. The chain carries TRBV10-3 and TRBJ2-5; D gene unclear. The CDR3 contains 14 residues. Germline V gene sequence: CDR1 ENHRY, CDR2 SYGVKD.

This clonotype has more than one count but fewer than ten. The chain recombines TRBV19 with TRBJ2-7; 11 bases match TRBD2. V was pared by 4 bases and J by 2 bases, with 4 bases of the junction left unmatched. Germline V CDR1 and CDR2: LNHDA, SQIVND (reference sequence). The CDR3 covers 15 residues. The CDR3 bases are TGTGCCAGTAGTAGAACTAGCGGGAGCGCCTACGAGCAGTACTTC. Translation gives CASSRTSGSAYEQYF.

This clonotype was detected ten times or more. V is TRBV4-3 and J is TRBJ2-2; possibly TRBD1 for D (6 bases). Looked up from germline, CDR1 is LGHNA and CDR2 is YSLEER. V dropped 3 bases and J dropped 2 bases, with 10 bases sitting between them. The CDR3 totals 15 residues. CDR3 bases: TGCGCCAGCAGCCAGTTCGGGACAAACACCGGGGAGCTGTTTTTT. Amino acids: CASSQFGTNTGELFF.

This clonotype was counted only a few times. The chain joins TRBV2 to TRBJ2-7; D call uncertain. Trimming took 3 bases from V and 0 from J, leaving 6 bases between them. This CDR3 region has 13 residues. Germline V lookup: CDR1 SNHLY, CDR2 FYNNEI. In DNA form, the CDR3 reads TGTGCCAGCAGTGATTGGCACTCCTACGAGCAGTACTTC. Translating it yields CASSDWHSYEQYF.

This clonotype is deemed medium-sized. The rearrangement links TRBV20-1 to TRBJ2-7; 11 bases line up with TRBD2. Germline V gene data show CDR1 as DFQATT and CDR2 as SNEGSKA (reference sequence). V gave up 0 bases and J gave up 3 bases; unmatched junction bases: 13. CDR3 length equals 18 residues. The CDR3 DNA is TGCAGTGCTAGAGATTGGGGTCAGCTCACTAGCGGGGGCTACGAGCAGTACTTC. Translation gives CSARDWGQLTSGGYEQYF.

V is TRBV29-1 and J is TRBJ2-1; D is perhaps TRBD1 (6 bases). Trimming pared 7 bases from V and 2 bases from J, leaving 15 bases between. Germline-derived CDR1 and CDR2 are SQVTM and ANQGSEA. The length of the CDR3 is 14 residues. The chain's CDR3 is CSGTGQSPYNEQFF. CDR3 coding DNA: TGCAGCGGCACAGGACAGTCTCCCTACAATGAGCAGTTCTTC.

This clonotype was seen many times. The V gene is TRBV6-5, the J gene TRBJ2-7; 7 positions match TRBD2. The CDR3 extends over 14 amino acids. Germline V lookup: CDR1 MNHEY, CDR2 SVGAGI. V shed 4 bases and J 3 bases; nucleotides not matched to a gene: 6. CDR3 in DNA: TGTGCCAGCAGTTCCGGGGGGACGTACTACGAGCAGTACTTC. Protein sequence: CASSSGGTYYEQYF.

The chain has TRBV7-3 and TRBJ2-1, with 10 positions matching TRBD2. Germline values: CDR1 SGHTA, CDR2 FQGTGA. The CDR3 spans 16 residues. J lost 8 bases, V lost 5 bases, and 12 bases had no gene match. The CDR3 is CASSLGASGGVDEQFF. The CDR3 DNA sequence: TGTGCCAGCAGCCTCGGGGCCAGCGGGGGGGTCGATGAGCAGTTCTTC.

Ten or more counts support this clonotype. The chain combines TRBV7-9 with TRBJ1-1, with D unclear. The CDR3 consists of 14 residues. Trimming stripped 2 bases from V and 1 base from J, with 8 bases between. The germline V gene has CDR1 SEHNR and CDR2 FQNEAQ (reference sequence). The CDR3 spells CASSLRAGNTEAFF. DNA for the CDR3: TGTGCCAGCAGCTTAAGGGCGGGGAACACTGAAGCTTTCTTT.

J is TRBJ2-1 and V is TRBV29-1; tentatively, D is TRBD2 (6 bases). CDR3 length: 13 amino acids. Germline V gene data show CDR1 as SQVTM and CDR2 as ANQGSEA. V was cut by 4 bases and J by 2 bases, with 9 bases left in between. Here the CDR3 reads CSVVGGTYNEQFF. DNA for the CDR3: TGCAGCGTTGTCGGCGGGACCTACAATGAGCAGTTCTTC.

The CDR3 nucleotides read TGTGCCAGCAGTCGGGGGTGGCCTAGCTCCTACGAGCAGTACTTC. Protein sequence: CASSRGWPSSYEQYF. V and J are TRBV5-8 and TRBJ2-7, with D perhaps TRBD2 (6 bases). This CDR3 has 15 amino acids. V was shortened by 5 bases and J by 0 bases, with 15 bases between the two germline ends. From germline, CDR1 is SGHTS and CDR2 YDEGEE.

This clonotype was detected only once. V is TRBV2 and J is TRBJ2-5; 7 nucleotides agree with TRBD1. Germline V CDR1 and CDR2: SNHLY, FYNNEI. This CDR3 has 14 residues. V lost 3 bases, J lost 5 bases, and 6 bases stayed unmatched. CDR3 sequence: CASSEMTGRETQYF. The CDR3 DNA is TGTGCCAGCAGTGAGATGACAGGGCGGGAGACCCAGTACTTC.

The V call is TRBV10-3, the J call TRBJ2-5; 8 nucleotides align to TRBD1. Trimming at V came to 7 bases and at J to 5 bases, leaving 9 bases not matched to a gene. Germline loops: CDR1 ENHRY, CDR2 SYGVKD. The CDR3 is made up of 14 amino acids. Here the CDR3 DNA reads TGTGCCATCACCGGAGACAGGGGCACGGAGACCCAGTACTTC. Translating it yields CAITGDRGTETQYF.

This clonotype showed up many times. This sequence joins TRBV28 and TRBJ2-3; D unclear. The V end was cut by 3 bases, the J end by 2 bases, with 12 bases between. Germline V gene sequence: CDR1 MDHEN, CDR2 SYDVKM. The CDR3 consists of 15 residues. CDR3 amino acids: CASSFSLPNTDTQYF. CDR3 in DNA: TGTGCCAGCAGTTTCAGTCTGCCGAACACAGATACGCAGTATTTT.

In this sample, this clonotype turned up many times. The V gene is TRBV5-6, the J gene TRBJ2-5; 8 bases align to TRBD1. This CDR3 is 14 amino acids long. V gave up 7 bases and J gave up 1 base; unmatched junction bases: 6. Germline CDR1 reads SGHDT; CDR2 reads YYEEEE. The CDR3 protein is CASGTGTGQETQYF. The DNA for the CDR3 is TGTGCCAGCGGCACGGGGACAGGCCAAGAGACCCAGTACTTC.

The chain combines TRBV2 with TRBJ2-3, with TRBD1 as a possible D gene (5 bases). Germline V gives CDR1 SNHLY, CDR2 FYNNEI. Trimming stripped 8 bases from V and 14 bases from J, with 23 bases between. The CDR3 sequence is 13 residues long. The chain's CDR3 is CASRRTTVGTLYF. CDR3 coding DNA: TGTGCCAGCCGAAGAACGACAGTCGGTACCCTGTATTTT.